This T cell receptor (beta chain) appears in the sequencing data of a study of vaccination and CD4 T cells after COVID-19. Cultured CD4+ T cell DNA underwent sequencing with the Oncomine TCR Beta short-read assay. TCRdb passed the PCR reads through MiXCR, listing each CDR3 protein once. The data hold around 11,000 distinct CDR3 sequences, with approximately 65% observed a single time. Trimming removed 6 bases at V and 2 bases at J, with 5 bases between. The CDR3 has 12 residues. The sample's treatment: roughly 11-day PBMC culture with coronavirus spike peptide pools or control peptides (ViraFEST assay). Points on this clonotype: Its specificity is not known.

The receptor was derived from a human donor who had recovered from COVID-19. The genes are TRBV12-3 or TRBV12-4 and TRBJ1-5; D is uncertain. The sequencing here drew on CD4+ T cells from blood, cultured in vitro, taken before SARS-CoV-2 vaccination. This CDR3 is CASSRGNQPQHF. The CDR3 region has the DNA TGTGCCAGCAGCCGGGGCAATCAGCCCCAGCATTTT.